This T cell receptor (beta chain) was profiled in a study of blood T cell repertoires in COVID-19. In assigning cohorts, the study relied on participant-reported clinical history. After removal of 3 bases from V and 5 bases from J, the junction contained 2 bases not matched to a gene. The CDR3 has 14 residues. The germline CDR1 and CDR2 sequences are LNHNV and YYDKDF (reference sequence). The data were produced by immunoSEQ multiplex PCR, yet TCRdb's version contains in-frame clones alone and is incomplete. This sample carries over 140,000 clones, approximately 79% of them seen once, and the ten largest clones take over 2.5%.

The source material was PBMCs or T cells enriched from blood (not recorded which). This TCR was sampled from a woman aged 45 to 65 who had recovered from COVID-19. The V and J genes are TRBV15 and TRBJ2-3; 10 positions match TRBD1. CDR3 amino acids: CATSSGDRGDTQYF. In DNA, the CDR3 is TGTGCCACCAGCAGTGGGGACAGGGGAGATACGCAGTATTTT.